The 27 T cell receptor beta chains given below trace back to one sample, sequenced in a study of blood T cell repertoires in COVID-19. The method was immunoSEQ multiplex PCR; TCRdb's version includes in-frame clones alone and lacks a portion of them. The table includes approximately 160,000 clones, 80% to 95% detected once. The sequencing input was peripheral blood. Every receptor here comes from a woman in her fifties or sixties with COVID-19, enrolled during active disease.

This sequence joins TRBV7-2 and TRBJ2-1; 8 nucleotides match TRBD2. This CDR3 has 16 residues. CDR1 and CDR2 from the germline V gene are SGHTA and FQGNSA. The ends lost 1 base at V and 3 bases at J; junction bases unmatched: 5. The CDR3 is CASSLEGTSVYNEQFF. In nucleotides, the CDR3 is TGTGCCAGCAGCTTAGAAGGGACTAGTGTCTACAATGAGCAGTTCTTC. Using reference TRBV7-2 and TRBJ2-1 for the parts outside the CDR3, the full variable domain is GAGVSQSPSNKVTEKGKDVELRCDPISGHTALYWYRQSLGQGLEFLIYFQGNSAPDKSGLPSDRFSAERTGGSVSTLTIQRTQQEDSAVYLCASSLEGTSVYNEQFFGPGTRLTVL.

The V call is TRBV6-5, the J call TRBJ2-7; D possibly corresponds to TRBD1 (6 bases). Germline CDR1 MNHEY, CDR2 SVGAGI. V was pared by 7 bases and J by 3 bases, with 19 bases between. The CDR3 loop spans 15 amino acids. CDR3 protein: CASKSQQGGYYEQYF. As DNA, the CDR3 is TGTGCCAGCAAATCCCAACAGGGCGGCTACTACGAGCAGTACTTC.

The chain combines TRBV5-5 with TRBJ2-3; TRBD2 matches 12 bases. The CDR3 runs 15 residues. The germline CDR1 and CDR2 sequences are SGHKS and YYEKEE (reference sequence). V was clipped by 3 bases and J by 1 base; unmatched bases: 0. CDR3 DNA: TGTGCCAGCAGCTGGACTAGCGGGGGCACAGATACGCAGTATTTT. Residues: CASSWTSGGTDTQYF.

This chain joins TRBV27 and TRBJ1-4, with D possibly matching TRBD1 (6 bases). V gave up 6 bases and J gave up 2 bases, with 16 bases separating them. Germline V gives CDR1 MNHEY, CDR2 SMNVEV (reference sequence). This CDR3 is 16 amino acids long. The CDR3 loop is CASRSQGPGTNEKLFF. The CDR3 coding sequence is TGTGCCAGCAGGAGTCAGGGGCCTGGGACTAATGAAAAACTGTTTTTT. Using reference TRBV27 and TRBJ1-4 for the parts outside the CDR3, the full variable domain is EAQVTQNPRYLITVTGKKLTVTCSQNMNHEYMSWYRQDPGLGLRQIYYSMNVEVTDKGDVPEGYKVSRKEKRNFPLILESPSPNQTSLYFCASRSQGPGTNEKLFFGSGTQLSVL.

The CDR3 loop is CASRGAFREQYF. CDR3 nucleotide sequence: TGTGCCAGCAGGGGGGCGTTCCGCGAGCAGTACTTC. This chain uses TRBV2 with TRBJ2-7, with D perhaps TRBD1 (6 bases). The CDR3 runs 12 residues. Germline assignment: CDR1 SNHLY and CDR2 FYNNEI. Trimming took 6 bases from V and 6 from J, leaving 12 bases between them.

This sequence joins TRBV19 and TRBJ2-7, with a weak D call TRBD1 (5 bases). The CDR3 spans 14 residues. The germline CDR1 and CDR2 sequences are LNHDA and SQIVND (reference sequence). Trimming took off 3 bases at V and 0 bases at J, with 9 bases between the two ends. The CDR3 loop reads CASSIGQNSYEQYF. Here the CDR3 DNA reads TGTGCCAGTAGTATCGGACAAAACTCCTACGAGCAGTACTTC.

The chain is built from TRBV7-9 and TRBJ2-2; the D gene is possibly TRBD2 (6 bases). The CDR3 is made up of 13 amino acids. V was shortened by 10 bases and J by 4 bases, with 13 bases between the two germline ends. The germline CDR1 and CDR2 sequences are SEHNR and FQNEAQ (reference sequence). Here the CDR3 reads CATQTSSTGELFF. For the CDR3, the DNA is TGTGCCACCCAGACTAGTTCCACCGGGGAGCTGTTTTTT.

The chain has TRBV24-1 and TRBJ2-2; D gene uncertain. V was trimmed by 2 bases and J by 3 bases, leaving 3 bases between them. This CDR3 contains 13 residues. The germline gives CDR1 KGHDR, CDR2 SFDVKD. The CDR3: CATSDSYTGELFF. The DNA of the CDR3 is TGTGCCACCAGTGATTCGTACACCGGGGAGCTGTTTTTT.

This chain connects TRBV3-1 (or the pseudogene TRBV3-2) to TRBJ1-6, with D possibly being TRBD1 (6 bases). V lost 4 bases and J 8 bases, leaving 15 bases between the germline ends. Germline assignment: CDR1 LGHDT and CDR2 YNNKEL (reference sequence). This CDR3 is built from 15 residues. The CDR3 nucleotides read TGTGCCAGCAGCCCACTTAGAGGGGGGGATTCACCCCTCCACTTT. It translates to CASSPLRGGDSPLHF.

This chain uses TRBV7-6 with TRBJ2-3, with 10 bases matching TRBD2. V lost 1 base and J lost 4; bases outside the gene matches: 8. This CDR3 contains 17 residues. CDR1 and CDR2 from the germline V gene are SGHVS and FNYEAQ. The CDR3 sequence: CASSLDTLAGPSDTQYF. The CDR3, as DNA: TGTGCCAGCAGCTTAGACACACTAGCGGGGCCGTCAGATACGCAGTATTTT.

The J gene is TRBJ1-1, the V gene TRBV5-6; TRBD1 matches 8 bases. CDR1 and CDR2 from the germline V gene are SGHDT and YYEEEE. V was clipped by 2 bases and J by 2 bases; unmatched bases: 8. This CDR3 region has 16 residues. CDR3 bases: TGTGCCAGCAGCTTTGGGACAGGACGATTAAACACTGAAGCTTTCTTT. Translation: CASSFGTGRLNTEAFF.

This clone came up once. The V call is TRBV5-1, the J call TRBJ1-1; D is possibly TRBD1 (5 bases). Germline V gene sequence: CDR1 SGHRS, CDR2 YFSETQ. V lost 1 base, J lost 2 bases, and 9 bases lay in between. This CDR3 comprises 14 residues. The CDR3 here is CASSLRQQNTEAFF. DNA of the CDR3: TGCGCCAGCAGCTTGCGACAGCAAAACACTGAAGCTTTCTTT.

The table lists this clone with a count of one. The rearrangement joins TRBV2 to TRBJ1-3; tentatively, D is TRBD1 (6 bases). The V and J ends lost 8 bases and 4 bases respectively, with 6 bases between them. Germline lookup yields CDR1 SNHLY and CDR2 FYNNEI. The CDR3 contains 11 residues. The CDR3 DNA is TGTGCCAGCGACAGGGGAAACACCATATATTTT. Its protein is CASDRGNTIYF.

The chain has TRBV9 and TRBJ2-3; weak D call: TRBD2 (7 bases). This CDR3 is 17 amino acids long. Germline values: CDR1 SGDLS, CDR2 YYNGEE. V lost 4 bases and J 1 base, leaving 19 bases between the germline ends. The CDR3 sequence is CASSSGGLGPGTDTQYF. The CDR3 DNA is TGTGCCAGCAGCTCCGGGGGGCTGGGTCCCGGCACAGATACGCAGTATTTT. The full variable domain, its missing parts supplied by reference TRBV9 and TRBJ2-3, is DSGVTQTPKHLITATGQRVTLRCSPRSGDLSVYWYQQSLDQGLQFLIQYYNGEERAKGNILERFSAQQFPDLHSELNLSSLELGDSALYFCASSSGGLGPGTDTQYFGPGTRLTVL.

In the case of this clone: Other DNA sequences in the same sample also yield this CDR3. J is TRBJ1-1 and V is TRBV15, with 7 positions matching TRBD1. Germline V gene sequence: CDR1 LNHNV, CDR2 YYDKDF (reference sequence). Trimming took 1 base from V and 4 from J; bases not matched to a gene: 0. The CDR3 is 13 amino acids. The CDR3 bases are TGTGCCACCAGCAGAGCAGGGGGCACTGAAGCTTTCTTT. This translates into CATSRAGGTEAFF.

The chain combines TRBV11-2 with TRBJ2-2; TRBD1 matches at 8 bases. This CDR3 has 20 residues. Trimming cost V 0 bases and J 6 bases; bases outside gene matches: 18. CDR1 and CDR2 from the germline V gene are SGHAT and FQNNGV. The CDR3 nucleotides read TGTGCCAGCAGCTTAGATCGGTGGGCAGGGGGCGCATTCGGGCCCGGGGAGCTGTTTTTT. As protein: CASSLDRWAGGAFGPGELFF.

The CDR3 protein is CASSSVLGFYEQYF. In DNA form, the CDR3 reads TGTGCCAGTAGTTCAGTCCTAGGATTCTACGAGCAGTACTTC. This chain uses TRBV19 with TRBJ2-7, with unresolved D. This CDR3 spans 14 amino acids. Germline values: CDR1 LNHDA, CDR2 SQIVND (reference sequence). The V gene lost 5 bases and the J gene lost 3 bases, with 14 bases spanning the gap. The full variable domain, with the rest looked up from reference TRBV19 and TRBJ2-7, is DGGITQSPKYLFRKEGQNVTLSCEQNLNHDAMYWYRQDPGQGLRLIYYSQIVNDFQKGDIAEGYSVSREKKESFPLTVTSAQKNPTAFYLCASSSVLGFYEQYFGPGTRLTVT.

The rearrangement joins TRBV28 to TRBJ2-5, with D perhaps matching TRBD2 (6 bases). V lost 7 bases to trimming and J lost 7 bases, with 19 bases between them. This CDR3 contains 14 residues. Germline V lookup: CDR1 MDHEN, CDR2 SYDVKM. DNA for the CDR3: TGTGCCAGCACCCGGGGCGGGGATGGGGGGACCCAGTACTTC. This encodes CASTRGGDGGTQYF.

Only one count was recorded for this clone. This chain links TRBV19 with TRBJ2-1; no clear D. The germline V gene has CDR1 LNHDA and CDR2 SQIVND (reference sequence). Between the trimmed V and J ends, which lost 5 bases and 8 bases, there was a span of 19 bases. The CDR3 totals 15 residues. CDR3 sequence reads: CASSPGFGARDEQFF. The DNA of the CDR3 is TGTGCCAGTAGTCCTGGGTTTGGAGCTCGGGATGAGCAGTTCTTC.

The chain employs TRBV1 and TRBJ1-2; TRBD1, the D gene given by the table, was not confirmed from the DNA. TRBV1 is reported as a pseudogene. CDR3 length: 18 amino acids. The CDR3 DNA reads TGCACCAGCAGCCAAGATGGCCGTGGGGGCCTATTTCCTGATGGCTACACCTTC. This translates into CTSSQDGRGGLFPDGYTF.

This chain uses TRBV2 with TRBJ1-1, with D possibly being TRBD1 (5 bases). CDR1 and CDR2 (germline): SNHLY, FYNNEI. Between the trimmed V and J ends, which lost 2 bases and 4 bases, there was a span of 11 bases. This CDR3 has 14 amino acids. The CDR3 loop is CASSEPGGFTEAFF. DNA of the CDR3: TGTGCCAGCAGTGAACCGGGGGGTTTCACTGAAGCTTTCTTT.

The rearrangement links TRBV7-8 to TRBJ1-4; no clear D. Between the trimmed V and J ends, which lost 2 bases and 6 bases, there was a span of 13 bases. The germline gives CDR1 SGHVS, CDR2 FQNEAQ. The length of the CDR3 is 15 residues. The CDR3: CASSLSPDYHEKLFF. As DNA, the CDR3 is TGTGCCAGCAGCTTATCGCCAGACTACCATGAAAAACTGTTTTTT.

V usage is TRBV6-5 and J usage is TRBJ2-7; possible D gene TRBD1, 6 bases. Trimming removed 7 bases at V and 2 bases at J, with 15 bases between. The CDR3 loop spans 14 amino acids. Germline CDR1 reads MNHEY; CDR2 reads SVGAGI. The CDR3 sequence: CASNPTGTPYEQYF. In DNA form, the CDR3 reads TGTGCCAGCAACCCGACCGGGACACCCTACGAGCAGTACTTC.

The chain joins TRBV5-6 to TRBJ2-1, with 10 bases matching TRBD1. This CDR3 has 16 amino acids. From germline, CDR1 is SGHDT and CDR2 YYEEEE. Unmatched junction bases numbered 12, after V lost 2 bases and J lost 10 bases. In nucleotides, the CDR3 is TGTGCCAGCAGCTTCAACCCCTCGACAGGGGGCAGGGAGCAGTTCTTC. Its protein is CASSFNPSTGGREQFF.

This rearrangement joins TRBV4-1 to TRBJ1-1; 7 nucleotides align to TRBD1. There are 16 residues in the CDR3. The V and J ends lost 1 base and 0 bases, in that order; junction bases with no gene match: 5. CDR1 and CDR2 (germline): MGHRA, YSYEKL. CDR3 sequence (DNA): TGCGCCAGCAGCCAAGGGCAGACAGGGCTGAACACTGAAGCTTTCTTT. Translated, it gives CASSQGQTGLNTEAFF.

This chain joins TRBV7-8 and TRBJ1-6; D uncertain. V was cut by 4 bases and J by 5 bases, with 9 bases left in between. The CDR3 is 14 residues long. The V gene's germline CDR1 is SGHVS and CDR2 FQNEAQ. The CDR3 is CASSSGNNNSPLHF. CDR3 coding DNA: TGTGCCAGCAGCTCGGGGAACAATAATTCACCCCTCCACTTT.

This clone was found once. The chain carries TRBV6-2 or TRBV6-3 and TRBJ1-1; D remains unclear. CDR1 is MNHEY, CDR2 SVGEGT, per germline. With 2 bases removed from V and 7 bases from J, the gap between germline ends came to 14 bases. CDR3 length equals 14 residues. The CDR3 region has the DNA TGTGCCAGCAGTTACGGTCATCGATTGAGTGAAGCTTTCTTT. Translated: CASSYGHRLSEAFF.